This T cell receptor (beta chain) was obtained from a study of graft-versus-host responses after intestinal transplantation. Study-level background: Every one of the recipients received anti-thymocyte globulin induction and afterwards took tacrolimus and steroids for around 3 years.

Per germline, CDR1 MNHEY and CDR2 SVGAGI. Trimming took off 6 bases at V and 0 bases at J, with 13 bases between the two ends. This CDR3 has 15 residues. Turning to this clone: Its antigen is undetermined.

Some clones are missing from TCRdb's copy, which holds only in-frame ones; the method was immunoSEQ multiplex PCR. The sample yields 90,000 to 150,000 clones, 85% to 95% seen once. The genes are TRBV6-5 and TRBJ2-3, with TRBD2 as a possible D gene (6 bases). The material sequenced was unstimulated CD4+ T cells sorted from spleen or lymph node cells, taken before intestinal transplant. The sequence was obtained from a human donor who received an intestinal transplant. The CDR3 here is CASRPGVPSTDTQYF. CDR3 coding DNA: TGTGCCAGCAGACCGGGAGTTCCTAGCACAGATACGCAGTATTTT.